The 30 T cell receptor beta chains listed next were all sequenced from one sample in a study of blood T cell repertoires in COVID-19. Assay used: immunoSEQ multiplex PCR; TCRdb lists only in-frame clones, some missing. The sample holds about 150,000 clones, 80% to 90% seen once. Sequenced material: peripheral blood. These receptors all come from a woman aged 70 to 79 with acute or convalescent COVID-19.

The chain links TRBV5-1 to TRBJ1-1, with 12 bases identical to TRBD1. This CDR3 has 19 amino acids. Per germline, CDR1 SGHRS and CDR2 YFSETQ. J lost 1 base, V lost 2 bases, and 12 bases had no gene match. CDR3 nucleotide sequence: TGCGCCAGCAGCTTTGGTTTTCTAGGGACAGGGGGCTCGAACACTGAAGCTTTCTTT. It is translated as CASSFGFLGTGGSNTEAFF.

This chain joins TRBV28 and TRBJ1-1; 8 bases agree with TRBD1. V was clipped by 8 bases and J by 1 base; unmatched bases: 3. Germline CDR1 and CDR2: MDHEN and SYDVKM. The CDR3 contains 13 residues. The CDR3 protein is CASPGTGNTEAFF. In nucleotides, the CDR3 is TGTGCCAGCCCGGGGACAGGGAACACTGAAGCTTTCTTT.

This clone was detected only once. The chain couples TRBV7-2 to TRBJ1-1; D not resolved. V lost 10 bases and J lost 0, with 15 bases in between. The CDR3 length is 14 residues. The V gene's germline CDR1 is SGHTA and CDR2 FQGNSA. The CDR3 loop is CATKSEEMNTEAFF. The CDR3, as DNA: TGTGCCACGAAATCCGAGGAAATGAACACTGAAGCTTTCTTT.

Only one count was recorded for this clone. The V call is TRBV6-2 or TRBV6-3, the J call TRBJ1-1; 7 bases match TRBD1. The germline gives CDR1 MNHEY, CDR2 SVGEGT. V trimming: 4 bases; J trimming: 0 bases; junction bases outside the gene matches: 11. The CDR3 sequence is 17 residues long. CDR3 sequence reads: CASSSDRAGSMNTEAFF. The CDR3 DNA reads as TGTGCCAGCAGTTCAGACAGGGCGGGCTCCATGAACACTGAAGCTTTCTTT.

This chain uses TRBV7-8 with TRBJ1-2; no firm D call. V was clipped by 6 bases and J by 3 bases, with 11 bases between them. The CDR3 is made up of 13 amino acids. Germline-derived CDR1 and CDR2 are SGHVS and FQNEAQ. The CDR3 loop reads CASSNRQDYGYTF. The CDR3 DNA sequence: TGTGCCAGCAGTAACCGGCAGGACTATGGCTACACCTTC.

The chain recombines TRBV6-2 or TRBV6-3 with TRBJ2-3, with D tentatively TRBD1 (5 bases). CDR3 length equals 12 residues. Germline assignment: CDR1 MNHEY and CDR2 SVGEGT. The germline V and J ends were trimmed by 6 bases and 7 bases, with 11 bases remaining between them. CDR3: CASSARGYTQYF. CDR3 nucleotides: TGTGCCAGCAGCGCTAGGGGTTATACGCAGTATTTT.

The rearrangement links TRBV5-8 to TRBJ1-5, with a tentative D call TRBD1 (5 bases). This CDR3 has 15 residues. Deletions cut 0 bases from V and 5 bases from J, with 12 bases between. CDR1 is SGHTS and CDR2 is YDEGEE in the germline V gene. CDR3 nucleotide sequence: TGTGCCAGCAGCTTGGTCGCAGGGCTCTATCAGCCCCAGCATTTT. It yields the protein CASSLVAGLYQPQHF.

The chain links TRBV30 to TRBJ1-2; 11 bases align to TRBD1. This CDR3 has 14 residues. V lost 1 base and J lost 3; bases outside the gene matches: 1. The germline V gene has CDR1 GTSNPN and CDR2 SVGIG (reference sequence). DNA for the CDR3: TGTGCCTGGAGTGGGACAGGGGGCTACTATGGCTACACCTTC. Its protein is CAWSGTGGYYGYTF.

The chain employs TRBV28 and TRBJ1-5; 7 nucleotides agree with TRBD1. V gave up 7 bases and J gave up 4 bases; unmatched junction bases: 13. Germline V gives CDR1 MDHEN, CDR2 SYDVKM. The CDR3 runs to 16 residues. The CDR3 loop is CASTAWGEGANQPQHF. CDR3 nucleotides: TGTGCCAGCACCGCCTGGGGCGAGGGGGCGAATCAGCCCCAGCATTTT.

The V call is TRBV18, the J call TRBJ1-2; TRBD1 matches 9 bases. Germline V gene data show CDR1 as KGHSH and CDR2 as LQKENI. The CDR3 has 14 amino acids. J gave up 5 bases and V 9 bases, and 10 bases lay outside the gene matches. The CDR3 coding sequence is TGTGCCAGTTCCCCTTGGACAGGGGTATATGGCTACACCTTC. Residues: CASSPWTGVYGYTF.

This chain uses TRBV15 with TRBJ2-7, with D tentatively TRBD2 (5 bases). V shed 5 bases and J shed 3 bases, with 14 bases lying between them. Germline CDR1 and CDR2: LNHNV and YYDKDF (reference sequence). This CDR3 has 14 residues. CDR3 region: CATSVTMGSYEQYF. The CDR3 bases are TGTGCCACCAGCGTAACCATGGGGAGCTACGAGCAGTACTTC. The full variable domain, in which reference TRBV15 and TRBJ2-7 provide the parts outside the CDR3, is DAMVIQNPRYQVTQFGKPVTLSCSQTLNHNVMYWYQQKSSQAPKLLFHYYDKDFNNEADTPDNFQSRRPNTSFCFLDIRSPGLGDTAMYLCATSVTMGSYEQYFGPGTRLTVT.

The V gene is TRBV11-2, the J gene TRBJ1-1; a possible D gene is TRBD1 (6 bases). The CDR3 length is 15 residues. Germline V gene data show CDR1 as SGHAT and CDR2 as FQNNGV. Trimming cost V 5 bases and J 8 bases, with 21 bases left between them. CDR3 bases: TGTGCCAGCAGCACAGGTGGGCAGGGGCAAAGGGAAGCTTTCTTT. Its translation: CASSTGGQGQREAFF.

The chain joins TRBV4-2 to TRBJ2-1, with 8 bases identical to TRBD2. The CDR3 totals 15 residues. V shed 3 bases, J shed 4 bases, and the junction held 5 bases outside the gene matches. Per germline, CDR1 LGHNA and CDR2 YNFKEQ. The DNA of the CDR3 is TGTGCCAGCAGCCATTCAGCGGGGGAATACAATGAGCAGTTCTTC. Translation gives CASSHSAGEYNEQFF.

This chain connects TRBV7-2 to TRBJ1-2; D call uncertain. The ends were cut back, 1 base at V and 4 bases at J, with 10 bases in the middle. Germline assignment: CDR1 SGHTA and CDR2 FQGNSA. CDR3 length equals 14 residues. CDR3 in DNA: TGTGCCAGCAGCTTAGAGGCGGGGTCCTATGGCTACACCTTC. This sequence encodes CASSLEAGSYGYTF.

With regard to this clone: This same CDR3 is encoded by further DNA sequences in the sample. The chain recombines TRBV7-2 with TRBJ1-3; D call uncertain. There are 15 residues in the CDR3. Germline CDR1 and CDR2: SGHTA and FQGNSA. The germline V and J ends were trimmed by 0 bases and 0 bases, with 6 bases remaining between them. CDR3 loop: CASSLALSSGNTIYF. CDR3 in DNA: TGTGCCAGCAGCTTAGCGCTGAGCTCTGGAAACACCATATATTTT.

This sequence joins TRBV29-1 and TRBJ1-1; D might be TRBD1 (5 bases). The CDR3 consists of 12 residues. V lost 5 bases and J 5 bases, leaving 12 bases between the germline ends. Per germline, CDR1 SQVTM and CDR2 ANQGSEA. The CDR3 DNA is TGCAGCGTTTTGGGGCGGGGAACTGAAGCTTTCTTT. Its protein product is CSVLGRGTEAFF.

This clone was seen a handful of times. V and J are TRBV7-2 and TRBJ2-5, with TRBD2 as a possible D gene (7 bases). The CDR3 is made up of 14 amino acids. Germline values: CDR1 SGHTA, CDR2 FQGNSA. Between the trimmed V and J ends, which lost 8 bases and 0 bases, there was a span of 13 bases. CDR3 in amino acids: CASGGRGYQETQYF. Written as DNA, the CDR3 is TGTGCCAGCGGGGGGAGGGGGTACCAAGAGACCCAGTACTTC.

The rearrangement uses TRBV25-1 and TRBJ1-4; 8 nucleotides agree with TRBD1. The CDR3 length is 17 residues. Germline CDR1 reads MGHDK; CDR2 reads SYGVNS. With 3 bases clipped from V and 7 bases from J, the junction kept 13 bases outside the gene matches. As DNA, the CDR3 is TGTGCCAGCAGTGACGCAAGGACCGCGACAGGGGTTGAAAAACTGTTTTTT. This gives the protein CASSDARTATGVEKLFF.

This sequence joins TRBV28 and TRBJ1-1; D may be TRBD1 (6 bases). V was clipped by 5 bases and J by 4 bases, with 14 bases between them. This CDR3 comprises 14 residues. CDR1 is MDHEN and CDR2 is SYDVKM in the germline V gene. CDR3 sequence (DNA): TGTGCCAGCAGTCCATACAGGGAGGGCACTGAAGCTTTCTTT. Translated, it gives CASSPYREGTEAFF.

The genes are TRBV24-1 and TRBJ1-3; D is perhaps TRBD1 (5 bases). The CDR3 sequence is 15 residues long. Per germline, CDR1 KGHDR and CDR2 SFDVKD. The ends were cut back, 7 bases at V and 3 bases at J, with 15 bases in the middle. The CDR3 loop reads CATRAQRQHGNTIYF. In nucleotides, the CDR3 is TGTGCCACCAGAGCACAGCGACAGCATGGAAACACCATATATTTT.

The chain carries TRBV5-6 and TRBJ2-3; TRBD1 matches 9 bases. The CDR3 is 14 residues long. In germline, CDR1 is SGHDT, CDR2 YYEEEE. J gave up 5 bases and V 6 bases, and 7 bases lay outside the gene matches. The CDR3 DNA follows: TGTGCCAGCACCCTACAGGGGGCCGGAGATACGCAGTATTTT. Translated, it gives CASTLQGAGDTQYF.

This chain connects TRBV15 to TRBJ2-1; possible D gene TRBD1, 5 bases. Germline loops: CDR1 LNHNV, CDR2 YYDKDF (reference sequence). Trimming took 0 bases from V and 9 from J, leaving 18 bases between them. The CDR3 is made up of 16 amino acids. This CDR3 reads CATSRDSLSVRGEQFF. DNA for the CDR3: TGTGCCACCAGCAGAGATTCCCTTTCAGTAAGGGGTGAGCAGTTCTTC.

The genes are TRBV6-6 and TRBJ1-2; TRBD1 is a possible D gene (5 bases). Trimming cost V 6 bases and J 7 bases, with 12 bases left between them. Germline CDR1 is MNHNY and CDR2 is SVGAGI (reference sequence). This CDR3 comprises 12 residues. In DNA, the CDR3 is TGTGCCAGCAGGGTGGGAGGGGCTGGCTACACCTTC. Protein product: CASRVGGAGYTF.

This clone turned up a few times. V gene TRBV7-8 combines with J gene TRBJ1-5; D perhaps matches TRBD1 (5 bases). Germline V gene lookup returns CDR1 SGHVS and CDR2 FQNEAQ. The CDR3 consists of 15 residues. Deletions cut 4 bases from V and 6 bases from J, with 16 bases between. CDR3 sequence reads: CASSWGGGESQPQHF. DNA of the CDR3: TGTGCCAGCAGCTGGGGGGGAGGGGAAAGTCAGCCCCAGCATTTT. The full variable domain, in which reference TRBV7-8 and TRBJ1-5 provide the parts outside the CDR3, is GAGVSQSPRYKVAKRGQDVALRCDPISGHVSLFWYQQALGQGPEFLTYFQNEAQLDKSGLPSDRFFAERPEGSVSTLKIQRTQQEDSAVYLCASSWGGGESQPQHFGDGTRLSIL.

The V call is TRBV6-5, the J call TRBJ2-5, with TRBD2 matching 8 bases. CDR3 size: 14 residues. CDR1 and CDR2 from the germline V gene are MNHEY and SVGAGI. The V gene end was trimmed by 6 bases and the J gene end by 2 bases; junction bases not matched to a gene: 5. The CDR3 here is CASSPGTRQETQYF. The CDR3 nucleotides are TGTGCCAGCAGCCCCGGGACTAGACAAGAGACCCAGTACTTC.

This clone was observed once. The genes are TRBV9 and TRBJ2-2; 8 bases agree with TRBD2. The CDR3 extends over 15 amino acids. With V trimmed by 4 bases and J by 6 bases, 8 bases remained unmatched. Germline V gives CDR1 SGDLS, CDR2 YYNGEE. The CDR3 coding sequence is TGTGCCAGCAGCCAATCCAGCGGGGGTTCCGGGGAGCTGTTTTTT. This translates into CASSQSSGGSGELFF.

The chain joins TRBV18 to TRBJ1-6; D is perhaps TRBD1 (6 bases). Trimming took 6 bases from V and 8 from J, leaving 14 bases between them. The CDR3 has 14 residues. CDR1 KGHSH and CDR2 LQKENI come from the germline V gene. CDR3 amino acids: CASSRGGGDSPLHF. CDR3 sequence (DNA): TGTGCCAGCTCCCGAGGGGGGGGAGATTCACCCCTCCACTTT.

This clone showed up just once. The rearrangement uses TRBV3-1 (or the pseudogene TRBV3-2) and TRBJ1-5; no firm D call. V lost 3 bases and J 4 bases, leaving 10 bases between the germline ends. The CDR3 length is 14 residues. Germline loops: CDR1 LGHDT, CDR2 YNNKEL (reference sequence). The CDR3 nucleotides are TGTGCCAGCAGCCACCACGGGTCTAATCAGCCCCAGCATTTT. Translated: CASSHHGSNQPQHF.

The chain has TRBV5-1 and TRBJ2-1, with D possibly being TRBD2 (6 bases). The V end lost 0 bases, the J end lost 0 bases, and 13 bases lay between the germline ends. Germline V gene data show CDR1 as SGHRS and CDR2 as YFSETQ. The CDR3 has 17 amino acids. CDR3 nucleotides: TGCGCCAGCAGCTTGGCCGCTAGCGTCAGCTCCTACAATGAGCAGTTCTTC. Its translation is CASSLAASVSSYNEQFF.

This chain links TRBV9 with TRBJ2-2; the match to TRBD2 covers 9 bases. With 3 bases clipped from V and 6 bases from J, the junction kept 6 bases outside the gene matches. The CDR3 extends over 15 amino acids. Germline CDR1 is SGDLS and CDR2 is YYNGEE. Here the CDR3 reads CASSEGLAEAGELFF. The DNA for the CDR3 is TGTGCCAGCAGCGAGGGACTAGCTGAGGCCGGGGAGCTGTTTTTT.